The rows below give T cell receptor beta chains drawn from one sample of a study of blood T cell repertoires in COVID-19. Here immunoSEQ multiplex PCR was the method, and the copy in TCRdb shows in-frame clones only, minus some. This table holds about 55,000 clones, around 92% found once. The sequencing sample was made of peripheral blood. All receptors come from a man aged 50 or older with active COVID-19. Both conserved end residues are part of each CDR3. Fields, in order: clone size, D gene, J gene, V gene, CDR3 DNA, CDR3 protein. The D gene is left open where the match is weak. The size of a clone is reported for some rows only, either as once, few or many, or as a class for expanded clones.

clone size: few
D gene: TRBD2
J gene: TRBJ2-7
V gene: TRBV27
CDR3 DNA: TGTGCCAGCAGAAAAAGCGGGGGAGCGATCGAGCAGTACTTC
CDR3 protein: CASRKSGGAIEQYF

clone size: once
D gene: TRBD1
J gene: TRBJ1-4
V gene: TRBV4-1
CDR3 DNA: TGCGCCAGCAGCCTTCAAGGACAGGGAGTTAATGAAAAACTGTTTTTT
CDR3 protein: CASSLQGQGVNEKLFF

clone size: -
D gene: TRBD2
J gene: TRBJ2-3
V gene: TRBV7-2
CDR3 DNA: TGTGCCAGCAGCATTGGCAGACTAGCAGGAGGCGCAGATACGCAGTATTTT
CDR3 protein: CASSIGRLAGGADTQYF

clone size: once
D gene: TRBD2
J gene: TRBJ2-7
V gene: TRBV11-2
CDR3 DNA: TGTGCCAGCAGCTTAGGCGGGGGGCTATACGAGCAGTACTTC
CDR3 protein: CASSLGGGLYEQYF

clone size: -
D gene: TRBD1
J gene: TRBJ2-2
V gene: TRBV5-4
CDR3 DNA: TGTGCCAGCAGCTCCCGGGACAGGGGCCCCAACACCGGGGAGCTGTTTTTT
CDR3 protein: CASSSRDRGPNTGELFF

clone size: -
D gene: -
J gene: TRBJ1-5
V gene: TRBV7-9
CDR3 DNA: TGTGCCAGCAGCTTATCAGGGGCCAATCAGCCCCAGCATTTT
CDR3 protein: CASSLSGANQPQHF

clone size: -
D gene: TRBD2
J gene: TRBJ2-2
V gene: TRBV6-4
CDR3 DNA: TGTGCCAGCAGTGATTCAGCGGGGGGCACCGGGGAGCTGTTTTTT
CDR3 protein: CASSDSAGGTGELFF

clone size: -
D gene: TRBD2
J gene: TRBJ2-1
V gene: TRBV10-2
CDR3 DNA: TGCGCCAGCAGTGAACTAGCGGGGAGCTCCTACAATGAGCAGTTCTTC
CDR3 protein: CASSELAGSSYNEQFF

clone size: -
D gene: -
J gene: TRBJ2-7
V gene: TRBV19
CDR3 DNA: TGTGCCAGTAGCACACTCCCTAGCGGCCAGGGGTACGAGCAGTACTTC
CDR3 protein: CASSTLPSGQGYEQYF

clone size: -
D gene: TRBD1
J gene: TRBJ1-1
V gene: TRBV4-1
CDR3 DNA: TGCGCCAGCAGCCGAAGTAGCCCTGGGACAGTGAACACTGAAGCTTTCTTT
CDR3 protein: CASSRSSPGTVNTEAFF

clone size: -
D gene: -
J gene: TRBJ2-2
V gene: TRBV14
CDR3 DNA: TGTGCCAGCAGCCAAGGAGTTTATCGCGGGGAGCTGTTTTTT
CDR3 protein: CASSQGVYRGELFF

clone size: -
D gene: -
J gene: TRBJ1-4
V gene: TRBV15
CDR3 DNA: TGTGCCACCAGCCCTAGAACTAATGAAAAACTGTTTTTT
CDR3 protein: CATSPRTNEKLFF

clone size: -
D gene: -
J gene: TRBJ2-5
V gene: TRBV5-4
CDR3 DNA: TGTGCCAGCAGCCAGAACTTGGGACTCCAAGAGACCCAGTACTTC
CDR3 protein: CASSQNLGLQETQYF

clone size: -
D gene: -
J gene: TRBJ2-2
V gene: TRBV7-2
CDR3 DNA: TGTGCCAGCAGCTTAGCTCAGGCGGGTAACACCGGGGAGCTGTTTTTT
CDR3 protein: CASSLAQAGNTGELFF

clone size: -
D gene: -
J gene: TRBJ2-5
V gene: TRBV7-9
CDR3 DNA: TGTGCCAGCAGCCAAGTACCGGGAGAAGAGACCCAGTACTTC
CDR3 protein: CASSQVPGEETQYF

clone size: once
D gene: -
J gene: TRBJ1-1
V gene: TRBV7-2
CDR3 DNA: TGTGCCAGCAGCTACGAGTGGGGGGGGAACACTGAAGCTTTCTTT
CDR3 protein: CASSYEWGGNTEAFF

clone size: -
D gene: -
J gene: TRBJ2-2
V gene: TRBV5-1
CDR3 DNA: TGCGCCAGCGACCCCACAGGGCAGTACACCGGGGAGCTGTTTTTT
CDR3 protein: CASDPTGQYTGELFF

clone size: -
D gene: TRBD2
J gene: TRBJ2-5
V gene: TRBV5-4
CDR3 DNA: TGTGCCGGCAGCTCCGACCCCCTCGGACTAGGTCAAGGGGAGACCCAGTACTTC
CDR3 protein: CAGSSDPLGLGQGETQYF

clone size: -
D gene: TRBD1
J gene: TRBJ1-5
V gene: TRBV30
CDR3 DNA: TGTGCCTGGAGTGTAAGGGACAGGGGGCATCAGCCCCAGCATTTT
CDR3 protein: CAWSVRDRGHQPQHF

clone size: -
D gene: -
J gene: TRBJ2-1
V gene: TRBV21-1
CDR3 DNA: TGTGCCAGCAGCATGATAGACAACAGAGAGCAGTTCTTC
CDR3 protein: CASSMIDNREQFF

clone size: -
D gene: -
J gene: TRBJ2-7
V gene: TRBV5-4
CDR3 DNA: TGTGCCAGCAGCTTGAGGCGGGGGCTTCTGAACGAGCAGTACTTC
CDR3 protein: CASSLRRGLLNEQYF

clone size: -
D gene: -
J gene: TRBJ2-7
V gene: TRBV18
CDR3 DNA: TGTGCCAGCTCACCCGGACAACCCTACGAGCAGTACTTC
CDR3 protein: CASSPGQPYEQYF

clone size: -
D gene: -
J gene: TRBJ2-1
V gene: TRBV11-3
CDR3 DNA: TGTGCCAGCAGCTTAGACTGGTCGGTAAACAATGAGCAGTTCTTC
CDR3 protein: CASSLDWSVNNEQFF

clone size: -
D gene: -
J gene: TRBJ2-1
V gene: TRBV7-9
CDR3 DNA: TGTGCCAGCAGCTTAGCGGGATCAGGGTGGTTTAATGAGCAGTTCTTC
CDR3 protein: CASSLAGSGWFNEQFF

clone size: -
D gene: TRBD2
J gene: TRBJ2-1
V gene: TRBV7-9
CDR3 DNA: TGTGCCAGCAGCCCCTTTGCGAGCGGGGGGTACAATGAGCAGTTCTTC
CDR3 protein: CASSPFASGGYNEQFF

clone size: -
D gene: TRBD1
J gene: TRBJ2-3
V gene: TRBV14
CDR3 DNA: TGTGCCAGCAGCCGCCGGGACAGCCAGGTCCCGCAGTATTTT
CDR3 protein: CASSRRDSQVPQYF

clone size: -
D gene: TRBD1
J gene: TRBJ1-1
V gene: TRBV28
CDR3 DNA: TGTGCCAGCAGCGAGGCCGGGGACAGGGGAGACCGCACTGAAGCTTTCTTT
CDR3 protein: CASSEAGDRGDRTEAFF

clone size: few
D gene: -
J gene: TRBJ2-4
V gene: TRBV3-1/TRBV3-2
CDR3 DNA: TGTGCCAGCAGCCCCGTGGGGCGGGGCAAAAACATTCAGTACTTC
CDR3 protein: CASSPVGRGKNIQYF

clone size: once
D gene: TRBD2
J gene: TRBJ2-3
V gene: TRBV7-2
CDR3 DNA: TGTGCCAGCAGCTTTGGTAGCGGGGGCACAGATACGCAGTATTTT
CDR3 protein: CASSFGSGGTDTQYF

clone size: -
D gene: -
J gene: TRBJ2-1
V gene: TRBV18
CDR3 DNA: TGTGCCAGCTCACCACCGACAGGTCCGCAGTTCTTC
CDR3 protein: CASSPPTGPQFF

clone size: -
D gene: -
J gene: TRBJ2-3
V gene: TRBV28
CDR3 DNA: TGTGCCAGCAGTTTGGCGGGGGCCGGTCGGATAGATACGCAGTATTTT
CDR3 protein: CASSLAGAGRIDTQYF

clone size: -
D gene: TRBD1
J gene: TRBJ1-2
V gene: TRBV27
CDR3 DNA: TGTGCCAGCAGTTTGAGACAGGGGGGTGGCTACACCTTC
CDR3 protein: CASSLRQGGGYTF

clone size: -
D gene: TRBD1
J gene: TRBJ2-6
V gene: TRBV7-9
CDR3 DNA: TGTGCCAGCAGCTTCCGGACAGGGTTTAAGGCCAACGTCCTGACTTTC
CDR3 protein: CASSFRTGFKANVLTF

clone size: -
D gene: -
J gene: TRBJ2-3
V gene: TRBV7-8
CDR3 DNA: TGTGCCAGCAGCTTAGCGAGTACAGATACGCAGTATTTT
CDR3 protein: CASSLASTDTQYF

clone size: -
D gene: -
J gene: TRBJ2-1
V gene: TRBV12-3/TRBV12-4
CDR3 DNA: TGTGCCAGCAGGAAGCTCGGTGAGCAGTTCTTC
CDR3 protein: CASRKLGEQFF

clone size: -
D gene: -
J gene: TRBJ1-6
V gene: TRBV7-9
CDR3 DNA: TGTGCCAGCAGCTTAGGGCGTCAGCGAAGCTCACCCCTCCACTTT
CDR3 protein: CASSLGRQRSSPLHF

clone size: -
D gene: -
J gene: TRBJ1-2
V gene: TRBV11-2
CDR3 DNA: TGTGCCAGCAGCCCTCGATCACGGGGTAGCTACACCTTC
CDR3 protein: CASSPRSRGSYTF

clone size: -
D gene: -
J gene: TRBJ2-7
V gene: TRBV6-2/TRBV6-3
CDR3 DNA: TGTGCCAGCAGTTACTCGAGAGGCAGGGTGAGATACGAGCAGTACTTC
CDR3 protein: CASSYSRGRVRYEQYF

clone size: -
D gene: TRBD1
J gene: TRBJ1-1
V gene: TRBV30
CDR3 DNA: TGTGCCTGGTTCGGACAGGGCAACACTGAAGCTTTCTTT
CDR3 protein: CAWFGQGNTEAFF

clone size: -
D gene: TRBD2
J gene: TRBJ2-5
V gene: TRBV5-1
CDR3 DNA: TGCGCCAGCAGCTTGGTGTCGGGAGGGGCGGAGACCCAGTACTTC
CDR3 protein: CASSLVSGGAETQYF

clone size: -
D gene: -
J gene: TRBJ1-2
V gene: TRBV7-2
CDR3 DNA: TGTGCCAGCAGCGCGAGGGTTGGCTATGGCTACACCTTC
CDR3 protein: CASSARVGYGYTF

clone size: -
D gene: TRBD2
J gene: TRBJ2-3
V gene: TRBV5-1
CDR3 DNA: TGCGCCAGCAGCACGGGGACTAGCGGGGGGCCGGGGGCGCAGTATTTT
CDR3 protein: CASSTGTSGGPGAQYF

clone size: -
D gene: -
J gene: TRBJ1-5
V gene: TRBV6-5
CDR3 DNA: TGTGCCAGCAGACAGGCGAGCAATCAGCCCCAGCATTTT
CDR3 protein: CASRQASNQPQHF

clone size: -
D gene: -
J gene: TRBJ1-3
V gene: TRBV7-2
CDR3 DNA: TGTGCCAGCAGCTCCAGCCCAGGGCCTGGAAACACCATATATTTT
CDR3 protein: CASSSSPGPGNTIYF

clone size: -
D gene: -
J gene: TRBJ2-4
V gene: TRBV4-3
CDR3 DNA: TGCGCCAGCAGCATAGCTGACCAAGGAGACATTCAGTACTTC
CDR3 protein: CASSIADQGDIQYF

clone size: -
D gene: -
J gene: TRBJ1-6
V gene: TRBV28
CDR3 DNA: TGTGCCAGCAACTCAAATTCACCCCTCCACTTT
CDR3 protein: CASNSNSPLHF

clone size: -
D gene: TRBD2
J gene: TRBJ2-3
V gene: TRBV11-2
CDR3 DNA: TGTGCCAGCAGCCGGTGGGGACTAGCGGGAGGTACGAGGGCGCAGTATTTT
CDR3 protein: CASSRWGLAGGTRAQYF

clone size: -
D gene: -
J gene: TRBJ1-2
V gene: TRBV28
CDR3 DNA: TGTGCCAGCAGTTTTCGGGTTTCTAACTATGGCTACACCTTC
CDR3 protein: CASSFRVSNYGYTF

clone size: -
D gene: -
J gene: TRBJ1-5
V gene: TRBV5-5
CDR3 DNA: TGTGCCAGCAGCTTGGCGGGTGGCGGCAATCAGCCCCAGCATTTT
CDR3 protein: CASSLAGGGNQPQHF

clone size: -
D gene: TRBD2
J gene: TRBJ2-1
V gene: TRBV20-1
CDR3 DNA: TGCAGTGCTAGTTCACTAGCGGGAGGGCCTGGTTACAATGAGCAGTTCTTC
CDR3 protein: CSASSLAGGPGYNEQFF